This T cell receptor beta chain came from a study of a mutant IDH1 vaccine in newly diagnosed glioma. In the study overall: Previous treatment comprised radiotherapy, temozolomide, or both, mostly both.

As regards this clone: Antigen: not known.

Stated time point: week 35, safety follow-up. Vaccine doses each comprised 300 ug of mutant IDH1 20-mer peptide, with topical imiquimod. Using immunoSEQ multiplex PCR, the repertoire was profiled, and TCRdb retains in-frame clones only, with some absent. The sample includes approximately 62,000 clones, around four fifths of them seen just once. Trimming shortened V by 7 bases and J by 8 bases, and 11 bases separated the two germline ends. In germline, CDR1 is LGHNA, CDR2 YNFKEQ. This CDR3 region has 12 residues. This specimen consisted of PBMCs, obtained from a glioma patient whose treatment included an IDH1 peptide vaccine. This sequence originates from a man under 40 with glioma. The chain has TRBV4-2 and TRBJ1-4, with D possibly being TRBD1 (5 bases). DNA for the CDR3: TGTGCCAGCACTGGGGCCGGGGAAAAACTGTTTTTT. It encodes CASTGAGEKLFF.